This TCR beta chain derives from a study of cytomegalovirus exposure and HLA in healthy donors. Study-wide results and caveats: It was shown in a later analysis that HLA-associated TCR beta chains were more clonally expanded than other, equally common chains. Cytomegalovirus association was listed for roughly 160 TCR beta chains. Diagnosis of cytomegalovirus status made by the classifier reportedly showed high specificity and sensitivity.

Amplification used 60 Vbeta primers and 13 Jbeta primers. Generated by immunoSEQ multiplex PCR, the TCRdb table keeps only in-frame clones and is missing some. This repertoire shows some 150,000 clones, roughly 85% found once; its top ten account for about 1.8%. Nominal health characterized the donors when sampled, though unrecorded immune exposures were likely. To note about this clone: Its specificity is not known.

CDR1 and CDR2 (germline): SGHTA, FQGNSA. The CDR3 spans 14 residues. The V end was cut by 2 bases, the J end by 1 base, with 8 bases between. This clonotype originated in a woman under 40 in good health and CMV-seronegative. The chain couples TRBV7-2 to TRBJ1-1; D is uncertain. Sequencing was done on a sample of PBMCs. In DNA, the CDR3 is TGTGCCAGCAGCTTATTGTCGGGGAACACTGAAGCTTTCTTT. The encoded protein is CASSLLSGNTEAFF. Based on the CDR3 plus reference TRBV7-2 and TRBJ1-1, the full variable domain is GAGVSQSPSNKVTEKGKDVELRCDPISGHTALYWYRQSLGQGLEFLIYFQGNSAPDKSGLPSDRFSAERTGGSVSTLTIQRTQQEDSAVYLCASSLLSGNTEAFFGQGTRLTVV.